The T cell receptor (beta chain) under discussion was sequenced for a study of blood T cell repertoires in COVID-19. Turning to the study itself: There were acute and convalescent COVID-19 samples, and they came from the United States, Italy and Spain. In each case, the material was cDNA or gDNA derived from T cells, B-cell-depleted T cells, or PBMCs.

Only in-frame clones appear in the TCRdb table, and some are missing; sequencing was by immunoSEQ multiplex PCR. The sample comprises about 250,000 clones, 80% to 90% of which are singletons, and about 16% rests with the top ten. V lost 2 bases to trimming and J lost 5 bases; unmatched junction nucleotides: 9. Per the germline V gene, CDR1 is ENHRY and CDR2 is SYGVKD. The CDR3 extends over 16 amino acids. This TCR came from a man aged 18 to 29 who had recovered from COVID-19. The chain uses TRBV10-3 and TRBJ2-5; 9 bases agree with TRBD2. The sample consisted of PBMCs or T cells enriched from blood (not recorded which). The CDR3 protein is CAISEQSLAGRETQYF. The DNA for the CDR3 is TGTGCCATCAGTGAGCAAAGCCTAGCGGGGCGGGAGACCCAGTACTTC.